These T cell receptor beta chains were read from a single sample in a study of OX40 agonist ivuxolimab in advanced cancers. TCRdb keeps only in-frame clones here, not all; method: immunoSEQ multiplex PCR. Here the sample spans about 64,000 clones, about four fifths being singletons. The material sequenced was CD4+ or CD8+ T cells sorted from blood, taken in a trial of the OX40 agonist ivuxolimab. These receptor sequences come from an adult with an advanced solid tumor such as melanoma, head and neck, liver or kidney cancer. The CDR3 runs from the conserved cysteine through the conserved F or W. The D gene is left open where the match is weak. Only some rows state a clone size, as once, few, many or a class for expanded clones.

>TRBV7-9|NA|TRBJ2-6|NA|19
TGTGCCAGCAGCTTAGCATTATATTCGGGGGGCGCTGGGGCCAACGTCCTGACTTTC
CASSLALYSGGAGANVLTF
>TRBV7-6|NA|TRBJ2-7|NA|16
TGTGCCAGCAGCTTAAATCTGGGACGGACAGCCTACGAGCAGTACTTC
CASSLNLGRTAYEQYF
>TRBV5-4|TRBD1|TRBJ1-2|NA|13
TGTGCCAGCAGCTTGGAGGGGGCGCGGGGCTACACCTTC
CASSLEGARGYTF
>TRBV4-3|NA|TRBJ2-1|NA|14
TGCGCCAGCAGCCAAGTTAGCTGGGACAATGAGCAGTTCTTC
CASSQVSWDNEQFF
>TRBV4-1|TRBD2|TRBJ2-3|NA|15
TGCGCCAGCAGCCAACCGGGACTAGCGGCAGATACGCAGTATTTT
CASSQPGLAADTQYF
>TRBV18|TRBD2|TRBJ2-7|NA|16
TGTGCCAGCTCACCGGCGGGACTAGCGGGAGTCTCCGAGCAGTACTTC
CASSPAGLAGVSEQYF
>TRBV21-1|NA|TRBJ1-2|NA|11
TGTGCCAGCAGCAAAGGACCCCACAATCCCTTC
CASSKGPHNPF
>TRBV27|TRBD2|TRBJ2-3|NA|16
TGTGCCAGCAGTCCTCTAGCGGCACAAGGGACAGATACGCAGTATTTT
CASSPLAAQGTDTQYF
>TRBV23-1|TRBD1|TRBJ2-3|NA|17
TGCGCCAGCAGTCAAACTCGAGGGACAGGGGAAGGCGATACGCAGTATTTT
CASSQTRGTGEGDTQYF
>TRBV9|NA|TRBJ1-5|NA|15
TGTGCCAGCAGCGTAGGGGGAGCCCTCAATCAGCCCCAGCATTTT
CASSVGGALNQPQHF
>TRBV7-9|NA|TRBJ2-4|NA|18
TGTGCCAGCAGCTTGAGTAGGGGGAGTACCCTAGCCAAAAACATTCAGTACTTC
CASSLSRGSTLAKNIQYF
>TRBV30|TRBD1|TRBJ1-2|once|14
TGTGCCTCCGCCGGGGACAGGGGAAACTATGGCTACACCTTC
CASAGDRGNYGYTF